Each of the 20 T cell receptor beta chains below was sequenced from the same sample in a study of blood T cells in healthy people across ages. A second roughly 7 to 12 cycle PCR used barcoded and J-beta primers. TCRdb called the 5' RACE reads again in MiXCR, with one record for every CDR3 protein. The table lists approximately 1.5 million distinct CDR3 sequences, around 36% of them singletons. Sequences were obtained from blood. The receptors shown here come from a woman aged 25 to 39 in good health.

This clonotype has more than one count but fewer than ten. The chain uses TRBV20-1 and TRBJ2-1; TRBD2 aligns across 7 bases. CDR1 is DFQATT, CDR2 SNEGSKA, per germline (reference sequence). V lost 2 bases to trimming and J lost 14 bases; unmatched junction nucleotides: 9. The CDR3 is 12 amino acids. CDR3 sequence (DNA): TGCAGTGCTAGATCCCTGGGCCGGGGGGAGTTCTTC. This translates into CSARSLGRGEFF.

This clonotype was seen only a few times. The chain combines TRBV14 with TRBJ2-1, with D perhaps matching TRBD2 (5 bases). CDR1 and CDR2 (germline): SGHDN, FVKESK. Trimming took 1 base from V and 6 from J, leaving 10 bases between them. CDR3 length: 14 amino acids. In DNA form, the CDR3 reads TGTGCCAGCAGCCAAGCCTCGGGATTCAATGAGCAGTTCTTC. It yields the protein CASSQASGFNEQFF.

This clonotype has more than one count but fewer than ten. V usage is TRBV5-1 and J usage is TRBJ1-1, with 8 positions matching TRBD1. The CDR3 totals 15 residues. The V gene's germline CDR1 is SGHRS and CDR2 YFSETQ. V shed 7 bases, J shed 3 bases, and the junction held 11 bases outside the gene matches. The CDR3 loop is CASQTGEVWDTEAFF. CDR3 nucleotide sequence: TGCGCCAGCCAGACAGGGGAGGTCTGGGACACTGAAGCTTTCTTT.

As for this clonotype: One junction end disagrees with the germline gene, perhaps due to a read error. The genes are TRBV5-1 and TRBJ2-3; 8 bases are a match to TRBD1. The CDR3 sequence is 14 residues long. The germline gives CDR1 SGHRS, CDR2 YFSETQ. CDR3 loop: CTSSLTGGTDTQYF. Written as DNA, the CDR3 is TGCACCAGCAGCTTGACAGGGGGCACAGATACGCAGTATTTT.

For the CDR3, the DNA is TGTGCCAGCAGATCCGGGACCGACAATTCACCCCTCCACTTT. It specifies CASRSGTDNSPLHF. The J gene is TRBJ1-6, the V gene TRBV12-3 or TRBV12-4; D perhaps matches TRBD1 (5 bases). V gave up 6 bases and J gave up 7 bases, with 13 bases separating them. This CDR3 is built from 14 residues.

The chain combines TRBV5-8 with TRBJ2-2; D may be TRBD2 (6 bases). V lost 5 bases to trimming and J lost 0 bases, with 11 bases between them. The germline V gene has CDR1 SGHTS and CDR2 YDEGEE. The CDR3 is 15 residues long. DNA of the CDR3: TGTGCCAGCAGAACCGGGACTTCGAACACCGGGGAGCTGTTTTTT. Residues: CASRTGTSNTGELFF.

The V and J genes are TRBV5-1 and TRBJ1-4; no reliable D call. V was clipped by 3 bases and J by 2 bases, with 17 bases between them. The CDR3 covers 17 residues. Germline V gene data show CDR1 as SGHRS and CDR2 as YFSETQ. The CDR3, as DNA: TGCGCCAGCAGCTGGGAAGGGATTTCGTCGACTAATGAAAAACTGTTTTTT. The encoded protein is CASSWEGISSTNEKLFF.

This clonotype came up a few times. This rearrangement joins TRBV13 to TRBJ2-1, with 13 bases lining up with TRBD2. CDR3 length: 16 amino acids. Germline V lookup: CDR1 PRHDT, CDR2 FYEKMQ (reference sequence). V was pared by 8 bases and J by 5 bases, with 9 bases of the junction left unmatched. For the CDR3, the DNA is TGTGCCAGCGGGACTAGCGGGACCTCGAGGGACAATGAGCAGTTCTTC. Translating gives CASGTSGTSRDNEQFF.

The DNA for the CDR3 is TGTGCCAGCAGTGTATGGGCGGGGGCCGTGAACACTGAAGCTTTCTTT. Protein: CASSVWAGAVNTEAFF. The chain carries TRBV6-1 and TRBJ1-1; weak D call: TRBD1 (6 bases). Trimming left V 4 bases short and J 0 bases short, with 15 bases between. From germline, CDR1 is MNHNS and CDR2 SASEGT. This CDR3 has 16 amino acids.

The rearrangement links TRBV6-6 to TRBJ1-6, with no clear D. Trimming took 9 bases from V and 8 from J, leaving 14 bases between them. Germline V gives CDR1 MNHNY, CDR2 SVGAGI (reference sequence). The CDR3 extends over 13 amino acids. The chain's CDR3 is CASKAMGYSPLHF. CDR3 DNA: TGTGCCAGTAAAGCGATGGGCTATTCACCCCTCCACTTT.

This chain connects TRBV20-1 to TRBJ1-2; 10 bases fit TRBD1. The germline V gene has CDR1 DFQATT and CDR2 SNEGSKA (reference sequence). Trimming took 5 bases from V and 4 from J; bases not matched to a gene: 13. This CDR3 comprises 16 residues. The CDR3 loop is CSAGRTGTGVSYGYTF. In nucleotides, the CDR3 is TGCAGTGCTGGGAGAACCGGGACAGGGGTCTCCTATGGCTACACCTTC.

The chain is built from TRBV7-8 and TRBJ1-1; TRBD1 aligns across 8 bases. This CDR3 spans 15 amino acids. Germline loops: CDR1 SGHVS, CDR2 FQNEAQ. V was pared by 5 bases and J by 5 bases, with 10 bases of the junction left unmatched. CDR3 sequence: CASSPPTGVNTEAFF. CDR3 DNA: TGTGCCAGCAGCCCACCGACAGGGGTCAATACTGAAGCTTTCTTT.

The genes are TRBV4-1 and TRBJ2-7; no reliable D call. CDR1 MGHRA and CDR2 YSYEKL come from the germline V gene. V gave up 0 bases and J gave up 2 bases, with 8 bases separating them. This CDR3 is built from 14 residues. CDR3 protein: CASSQEGPPYEQYF. CDR3 bases: TGCGCCAGCAGCCAAGAGGGCCCCCCCTACGAGCAGTACTTC.

This clonotype was recorded a few times. The rearrangement joins TRBV14 to TRBJ2-5; possibly TRBD2 for D (5 bases). V lost 0 bases and J 2 bases, leaving 16 bases between the germline ends. Looked up from germline, CDR1 is SGHDN and CDR2 is FVKESK. The CDR3 runs to 17 residues. The CDR3 nucleotides read TGTGCCAGCAGCCAAGATCGGGTAGGGAGAAGTCAAGAGACCCAGTACTTC. Residues: CASSQDRVGRSQETQYF.

Note on this clonotype: One base separates it from a far larger clone, so it is likely a read error. V and J are TRBV5-1 and TRBJ1-2; D gene ambiguous. CDR3 length: 12 residues. Germline V gene data show CDR1 as SGHRS and CDR2 as YFSETQ. For the CDR3, the DNA is TGCACCAGCAGCCCAGGCGACTATGGCTACACCTTC. Translated: CTSSPGDYGYTF.

This sequence joins TRBV4-1 and TRBJ2-1; TRBD2 matches at 8 bases. The CDR3 extends over 16 amino acids. Germline V gene lookup returns CDR1 MGHRA and CDR2 YSYEKL. V shed 2 bases and J 3 bases; nucleotides not matched to a gene: 6. The CDR3 region has the DNA TGCGCCAGCAGCCAAAAGCGGGAGAGCTACTACAATGAGCAGTTCTTC. This translates into CASSQKRESYYNEQFF.

The chain employs TRBV6-5 and TRBJ1-5; D unclear. The CDR3 loop spans 15 amino acids. V lost 0 bases and J 4 bases, leaving 10 bases between the germline ends. The germline V gene has CDR1 MNHEY and CDR2 SVGAGI. CDR3 sequence (DNA): TGTGCCAGCAGTTACTCGAACAGTCTTAATCAGCCCCAGCATTTT. This translates into CASSYSNSLNQPQHF.

This clonotype was counted a few times. This chain connects TRBV28 to TRBJ2-7; D could derive from TRBD1 or TRBD2 (6 bases each). The CDR3 sequence is 15 residues long. Trimming cost V 1 base and J 3 bases, with 13 bases left between them. Looked up from germline, CDR1 is MDHEN and CDR2 is SYDVKM. The CDR3 sequence: CASSLSGEVVYEQYF. The CDR3 DNA is TGTGCCAGCAGTTTATCAGGGGAGGTAGTCTACGAGCAGTACTTC.

This clonotype was detected a few times. This chain connects TRBV20-1 to TRBJ2-3; 7 bases are shared with TRBD1. Looked up from germline, CDR1 is DFQATT and CDR2 is SNEGSKA (reference sequence). Trimming took 0 bases from V and 0 from J; bases not matched to a gene: 15. The CDR3 loop spans 19 amino acids. The CDR3 spells CSARDRKGGFGGSTDTQYF. The DNA for the CDR3 is TGCAGTGCTAGAGATCGAAAAGGGGGCTTTGGGGGTAGCACAGATACGCAGTATTTT.

This clonotype was recorded a few times. The chain couples TRBV28 to TRBJ1-2; D is uncertain. V lost 4 bases, J lost 5 bases, and 8 bases lay in between. The CDR3 sequence is 12 residues long. Germline V gives CDR1 MDHEN, CDR2 SYDVKM. This CDR3 reads CASSSAEYGYTF. For the CDR3, the DNA is TGTGCCAGCAGTTCGGCAGAATATGGCTACACCTTC.